One and the same sample provided the 30 T cell receptor beta chains below, sequenced in a study of cytomegalovirus exposure and HLA in healthy donors (dated by TCRdb to about 2017). The library was produced with the immunoSEQ multiplex PCR assay. For the multiplex PCR, a mixture combining 60 forward primers for TCR Vbeta segments and 13 reverse primers for TCR Jbeta segments was used. The source is immuneACCESS, and TCRdb retained only in-frame sequences with V and J called. Part of the clones is not carried over; for the studies checked, unresolved V genes explain less than half of this, and the remainder is unexplained. The sample includes over 150,000 clones, with about 78% observed a single time. The leading ten clones occupy less than 3.5% of the sample. The sequenced material came from PBMCs. The receptors come from a woman in her 30s in good health and CMV-seronegative.

This clone was observed a few times. Other DNA sequences in this sample translate to the same CDR3. The rearrangement links TRBV2 to TRBJ2-5; D unresolved. The end of the DNA fits TRBJ2-7 better, so the J call may be wrong. The CDR3 runs 11 residues. Germline CDR1 reads SNHLY; CDR2 reads FYNNEI. The CDR3 sequence is CASSPSYEQYF. The CDR3 coding sequence is TGTGCCAGCAGTCCCTCCTACGAGCAGTACTTC.

This chain joins TRBV2 and TRBJ1-1, with 7 nucleotides matching TRBD1. Germline CDR1 and CDR2: SNHLY and FYNNEI. This CDR3 is built from 14 residues. The V and J ends lost 5 bases and 0 bases, in that order; junction bases with no gene match: 3. The DNA of the CDR3 is TGTGCCAGCAGTAAGACAGGGATGAACACTGAAGCTTTCTTT. Translation gives CASSKTGMNTEAFF.

This clone was found a few times. V usage is TRBV4-2 and J usage is TRBJ1-4, with 8 bases matching TRBD1. Germline CDR1 reads LGHNA; CDR2 reads YNFKEQ. V was pared by 2 bases and J by 7 bases, with 3 bases of the junction left unmatched. The CDR3 is 14 amino acids. Written as DNA, the CDR3 is TGTGCCAGCAGCCAAAGGACAGGGCCTGAAAAACTGTTTTTT. It yields the protein CASSQRTGPEKLFF.

The rearrangement joins TRBV27 to TRBJ1-5; D ambiguous. CDR1 is MNHEY and CDR2 is SMNVEV in the germline V gene (reference sequence). Between the trimmed V and J ends, which lost 4 bases and 6 bases, there was a span of 10 bases. The CDR3 is 13 residues long. The CDR3 bases are TGTGCCAGCAGTTCATACTACTTTCAGCCCCAGCATTTT. It translates to CASSSYYFQPQHF.

In the case of this clone: One end of the junction varies from germline; a read error may be responsible. The chain is built from TRBV6-5 and TRBJ2-5; no clear D gene. The J call may be faulty, since TRBJ2-7 better matches the DNA end. This CDR3 region has 11 residues. Germline values: CDR1 MNHEY, CDR2 SVGAGI. DNA of the CDR3: TGTGCCAGCAGTGACTCGAACGAGCAGTACTTC. Its protein is CASSDSNEQYF.

V is TRBV7-2 and J is TRBJ2-4; 8 bases line up with TRBD1. Trimming removed 4 bases from V and 4 bases from J; junction bases left unmatched: 9. Germline CDR1 is SGHTA and CDR2 is FQGNSA. The CDR3 covers 16 residues. The CDR3 region has the DNA TGTGCCAGCAGCTCCCGCCAGACAGGGGAGAAAAACATTCAGTACTTC. Translating gives CASSSRQTGEKNIQYF. The whole variable domain, remainder taken from reference TRBV7-2 and TRBJ2-4, is GAGVSQSPSNKVTEKGKDVELRCDPISGHTALYWYRQSLGQGLEFLIYFQGNSAPDKSGLPSDRFSAERTGGSVSTLTIQRTQQEDSAVYLCASSSRQTGEKNIQYFGAGTRLSVL.

The rearrangement links TRBV19 to TRBJ2-1, with 8 positions matching TRBD2. This CDR3 is 17 amino acids long. Trimming took 5 bases from V and 9 from J; bases not matched to a gene: 18. Germline values: CDR1 LNHDA, CDR2 SQIVND (reference sequence). DNA for the CDR3: TGTGCCAGTAGTCCCCGGGGGGGCCCGGGGGATAGGAGTGAGCAGTTCTTC. It yields the protein CASSPRGGPGDRSEQFF.

The rearrangement uses TRBV19 and TRBJ2-5, with 8 bases that match TRBD1. The CDR3 runs 14 residues. CDR1 and CDR2 from the germline V gene are LNHDA and SQIVND (reference sequence). Unmatched junction bases numbered 9, after V lost 7 bases and J lost 5 bases. The CDR3 region has the DNA TGTGCCAGTACCCCAGGGGGCTCGAGGGAGACCCAGTACTTC. Encoded protein: CASTPGGSRETQYF.

The chain recombines TRBV10-3 with TRBJ2-7; tentatively, D is TRBD2 (6 bases). Trimming shortened V by 6 bases and J by 6 bases, and 12 bases separated the two germline ends. The CDR3 covers 12 residues. Per germline, CDR1 ENHRY and CDR2 SYGVKD. The chain's CDR3 is CAISIPGGEQYF. CDR3 sequence (DNA): TGTGCCATCAGCATCCCCGGGGGCGAGCAGTACTTC.

The gene calls are TRBV7-8 and TRBJ2-2, with TRBD1 identical over 10 bases. Germline CDR1 SGHVS, CDR2 FQNEAQ. The ends lost 1 base at V and 6 bases at J; junction bases unmatched: 11. The CDR3 is 18 amino acids. CDR3 nucleotides: TGTGCCAGCAGCTTAGAATTGACAGGGGGCTCGGAAGCCGGGGAGCTGTTTTTT. It codes for CASSLELTGGSEAGELFF.

The chain combines TRBV6-5 with TRBJ2-7; possibly TRBD1 for D (6 bases). The V end lost 7 bases, the J end lost 0 bases, and 13 bases lay between the germline ends. The germline CDR1 and CDR2 sequences are MNHEY and SVGAGI. This CDR3 region has 14 residues. The CDR3 DNA reads as TGTGCCAGCACTTGGACAGAAGGCTCCTACGAGCAGTACTTC. Its protein is CASTWTEGSYEQYF.

The chain combines TRBV27 with TRBJ2-7, with TRBD1 matching 11 bases. Losses at the gene ends were 10 bases for V and 4 bases for J; bases not matched to a gene: 3. Germline V gives CDR1 MNHEY, CDR2 SMNVEV (reference sequence). This CDR3 has 12 residues. The CDR3: CAIGQGAYEQYF. DNA for the CDR3: TGTGCCATCGGACAGGGGGCGTACGAGCAGTACTTC.

The chain is built from TRBV27 and TRBJ1-4, with TRBD1 identical over 9 bases. CDR1 MNHEY and CDR2 SMNVEV come from the germline V gene (reference sequence). J lost 4 bases, V lost 2 bases, and 11 bases had no gene match. The CDR3 contains 18 residues. The CDR3 coding sequence is TGTGCCAGCAGTTTACAGACACCCGGACAGGGGATTAATGAAAAACTGTTTTTT. It is translated as CASSLQTPGQGINEKLFF.

This clone was counted only a few times. The chain uses TRBV29-1 and TRBJ2-5, with 9 bases fitting TRBD1. This CDR3 contains 12 residues. Germline-derived CDR1 and CDR2 are SQVTM and ANQGSEA. J lost 2 bases, V lost 7 bases, and 2 bases had no gene match. The CDR3 nucleotides read TGCAGCGCCGACAGGGGGCAAGAGACCCAGTACTTC. Protein sequence: CSADRGQETQYF.

This chain links TRBV6-5 with TRBJ2-3; D call uncertain. The V gene lost 0 bases and the J gene lost 5 bases, with 15 bases spanning the gap. The germline CDR1 and CDR2 sequences are MNHEY and SVGAGI. There are 16 residues in the CDR3. CDR3 sequence (DNA): TGTGCCAGCAGTTACTCTTCTGCCGTGAGCGAAGATACGCAGTATTTT. It yields the protein CASSYSSAVSEDTQYF.

J is TRBJ1-6 and V is TRBV19; 10 nucleotides line up with TRBD1. This CDR3 region has 16 residues. The germline gives CDR1 LNHDA, CDR2 SQIVND (reference sequence). V lost 3 bases to trimming and J lost 8 bases; unmatched junction nucleotides: 7. The DNA for the CDR3 is TGTGCCAGTAGTATCAGCGGACAGGGGGTTGATTCACCCCTCCACTTT. Encoded protein: CASSISGQGVDSPLHF.

This sequence joins TRBV4-1 and TRBJ1-2; 12 bases fit TRBD1. CDR3 length equals 16 residues. V lost 6 bases, J lost 6 bases, and 11 bases stayed unmatched. Per germline, CDR1 MGHRA and CDR2 YSYEKL. The CDR3 protein is CASRPGQGAFADGYTF. CDR3 sequence (DNA): TGCGCCAGCAGGCCGGGACAGGGGGCATTTGCTGATGGCTACACCTTC.

The gene calls are TRBV28 and TRBJ2-7; TRBD2 matches 11 bases. V was pared by 2 bases and J by 3 bases, with 6 bases of the junction left unmatched. The CDR3 extends over 16 amino acids. Germline CDR1 MDHEN, CDR2 SYDVKM. The CDR3 DNA reads TGTGCCAGCAGTTTACCCCCGGGACTAGCGGTCTACGAGCAGTACTTC. It specifies CASSLPPGLAVYEQYF.

This clone was observed a single time. The chain uses TRBV27 and TRBJ2-3; 8 bases align to TRBD2. CDR3 length: 15 residues. Trimming at V came to 4 bases and at J to 2 bases, leaving 5 bases not matched to a gene. Germline V gene data show CDR1 as MNHEY and CDR2 as SMNVEV (reference sequence). CDR3 coding DNA: TGTGCCAGCAGTTGGGGCGGGAGGACCACAGATACGCAGTATTTT. The encoded protein is CASSWGGRTTDTQYF.

The V call is TRBV27, the J call TRBJ1-2; D gene unclear. The germline V gene has CDR1 MNHEY and CDR2 SMNVEV (reference sequence). The V gene lost 7 bases and the J gene lost 4 bases, with 13 bases spanning the gap. The CDR3 has 13 residues. CDR3 nucleotide sequence: TGTGCCAGCACCCCGGGGATTGGCTATGGCTACACCTTC. This encodes CASTPGIGYGYTF.

The chain joins TRBV27 to TRBJ2-3; D unclear. Germline V gene lookup returns CDR1 MNHEY and CDR2 SMNVEV (reference sequence). Trimming removed 0 bases from V and 2 bases from J, with 6 bases in between. The CDR3 loop spans 14 amino acids. The CDR3 coding sequence is TGTGCCAGCAGTTTATCCCCCCTCACAGATACGCAGTATTTT. Its translation: CASSLSPLTDTQYF.

In its sample, this clone was seen a few times. This chain connects TRBV5-5 to TRBJ2-3; 9 nucleotides match TRBD2. The CDR3 length is 15 residues. J was trimmed by 6 bases and V by 4 bases; bases with no gene match: 9. Germline CDR1 reads SGHKS; CDR2 reads YYEKEE (reference sequence). The CDR3: CASSRVSGGGDTQYF. Written as DNA, the CDR3 is TGTGCCAGCAGCCGGGTTAGCGGGGGAGGGGATACGCAGTATTTT.

The CDR3 region is CASATPGREQFF. The CDR3 DNA sequence: TGCGCCAGCGCTACACCGGGTAGGGAGCAGTTCTTC. This sequence joins TRBV5-1 and TRBJ2-1; D remains unclear. Germline CDR1 reads SGHRS; CDR2 reads YFSETQ. The CDR3 consists of 12 residues. The germline V and J ends were trimmed by 7 bases and 10 bases, with 15 bases remaining between them.

The CDR3: CSVEGSGGPYGYTF. The CDR3 DNA reads TGCAGCGTGGAGGGATCAGGGGGACCCTATGGCTACACCTTC. The J gene is TRBJ1-2, the V gene TRBV29-1; 7 bases match TRBD1. The CDR3 sequence is 14 residues long. After removal of 6 bases from V and 4 bases from J, the junction contained 11 bases not matched to a gene. In germline, CDR1 is SQVTM, CDR2 ANQGSEA.

CDR3 in DNA: TGTGCCTGGAGTCTCCGGGACAGGGACCACACTGAAGCTTTCTTT. Translating gives CAWSLRDRDHTEAFF. V is TRBV30 and J is TRBJ1-1, with 9 bases identical to TRBD1. Germline trimming cut 2 bases from V and 3 bases from J; bases unmatched to any gene: 7. Germline assignment: CDR1 GTSNPN and CDR2 SVGIG (reference sequence). CDR3 length equals 15 residues.

This sequence joins TRBV10-3 and TRBJ2-1; 10 nucleotides match TRBD2. Looked up from germline, CDR1 is ENHRY and CDR2 is SYGVKD. The ends lost 6 bases at V and 4 bases at J; junction bases unmatched: 15. The CDR3 length is 18 residues. CDR3: CAIRPGVAGGPAYNEQFF. The DNA of the CDR3 is TGTGCCATCAGGCCAGGAGTAGCGGGGGGCCCGGCGTACAATGAGCAGTTCTTC.

This chain connects TRBV18 to TRBJ2-7; weak D call: TRBD2 (6 bases). Trimming removed 5 bases at V and 5 bases at J, with 16 bases between. Looked up from germline, CDR1 is KGHSH and CDR2 is LQKENI. This CDR3 region has 14 residues. CDR3 residues: CASSAPGVPNEQYF. The CDR3, as DNA: TGTGCCAGCTCAGCTCCGGGAGTCCCTAACGAGCAGTACTTC.

The chain carries TRBV9 and TRBJ2-3, with 9 bases lining up with TRBD2. The CDR3 covers 16 residues. J lost 2 bases, V lost 2 bases, and 6 bases had no gene match. Germline loops: CDR1 SGDLS, CDR2 YYNGEE. This chain's CDR3 is CASSVSPGLATDTQYF. The CDR3, as DNA: TGTGCCAGCAGCGTTTCACCGGGACTAGCCACAGATACGCAGTATTTT.

The J gene is TRBJ1-6, the V gene TRBV10-3; 7 positions match TRBD1. CDR3 length: 13 amino acids. Trimming took 10 bases from V and 5 from J; bases not matched to a gene: 5. Per the germline V gene, CDR1 is ENHRY and CDR2 is SYGVKD. This CDR3 reads CATSGQNNSPLHF. DNA for the CDR3: TGTGCCACCTCGGGACAGAATAATTCACCCCTCCACTTT.

The genes are TRBV15 and TRBJ1-4, with TRBD1 matching over 9 bases. The CDR3 has 16 amino acids. Germline V CDR1 and CDR2: LNHNV, YYDKDF (reference sequence). J gave up 4 bases and V 0 bases, and 3 bases lay outside the gene matches. The chain's CDR3 is CATSRDTGQGNEKLFF. In nucleotides, the CDR3 is TGTGCCACCAGCAGAGATACGGGACAGGGTAATGAAAAACTGTTTTTT.